Shown below are 5 T cell receptor beta chains from a single sample sequenced in a study of blood T cell repertoires in COVID-19 (TCRdb year 2020). Receptor libraries were prepared by the immunoSEQ multiplex PCR assay. As stored in TCRdb, this immuneACCESS dataset retains in-frame rearrangements with V and J assigned. A fraction of the clones does not appear; measured against another copy, unresolved V genes explain less than half of the discrepancy, and the remainder lacks a known reason. This sample has about 100,000 clones in its table, and around four fifths of those were observed once. Of the sample, roughly 29% falls within the top ten clones. The sequenced sample consisted of peripheral blood. These receptors were collected from a man between 65 and 80 years old with active or convalescent COVID-19.

This chain connects TRBV18 to TRBJ1-1, with 8 bases lining up with TRBD1. Per germline, CDR1 KGHSH and CDR2 LQKENI. The trim removed 4 bases at V and 2 bases at J, leaving 9 bases unmatched. The CDR3 covers 16 residues. CDR3 amino acids: CASSRVGQVFNTEAFF. The CDR3 DNA reads TGTGCCAGCTCACGAGTGGGACAGGTCTTCAACACTGAAGCTTTCTTT.

The chain employs TRBV5-6 and TRBJ1-5, with D uncertain. CDR1 and CDR2 from the germline V gene are SGHDT and YYEEEE. This CDR3 is built from 15 residues. The V end was cut by 0 bases, the J end by 2 bases, with 9 bases between. CDR3 loop: CASSLVRQGNQPQHF. The CDR3, as DNA: TGTGCCAGCAGCTTGGTACGCCAGGGCAATCAGCCCCAGCATTTT.

This chain connects TRBV6-5 to TRBJ2-7, with TRBD2 as a possible D gene (6 bases). Deletions cut 3 bases from V and 0 bases from J, with 15 bases between. Per the germline V gene, CDR1 is MNHEY and CDR2 is SVGAGI. The CDR3 sequence is 16 residues long. The CDR3 is CASSYSRLGGSYEQYF. DNA of the CDR3: TGTGCCAGCAGTTATAGTCGGTTGGGAGGCTCCTACGAGCAGTACTTC.

The chain couples TRBV28 to TRBJ1-2; 10 bases fit TRBD1. Germline V lookup: CDR1 MDHEN, CDR2 SYDVKM. V lost 3 bases to trimming and J lost 8 bases; unmatched junction nucleotides: 12. This CDR3 spans 16 amino acids. This CDR3 reads CASSFSGQGRMWGYTF. The CDR3 DNA is TGTGCCAGCAGTTTTTCGGGACAGGGGAGAATGTGGGGCTACACCTTC.

This clone was seen a single time. Here the CDR3 reads CAWSNQGGNTEAFF. CDR3 DNA: TGTGCCTGGAGTAACCAGGGGGGGAACACTGAAGCTTTCTTT. The chain couples TRBV30 to TRBJ1-1; 7 positions agree with TRBD1. Unmatched junction bases numbered 4, after V lost 2 bases and J lost 1 base. This CDR3 comprises 14 residues. CDR1 is GTSNPN, CDR2 SVGIG, per germline (reference sequence).